The rows below give T cell receptor beta chains drawn from one sample of a study of blood T cell repertoires in COVID-19. Generated by immunoSEQ multiplex PCR, the TCRdb table keeps only in-frame clones and is missing some. The table shows around 230,000 clones, with approximately 86% occurring only once. The sample was PBMCs or T cells enriched from blood (not recorded which). Receptor source: a man aged 18 to 29 with acute COVID-19. Both conserved end residues are part of each CDR3. The D gene is left open where the match is weak. Size is omitted from some rows. Given values are once, few, many or a class for expanded clones.

D	size	V	J	CDR3	DNA
NA	NA	TRBV7-9	TRBJ1-1	CASSPRTVGGTEAFF	TGTGCCAGCAGCCCACGCACGGTCGGGGGCACTGAAGCTTTCTTT
TRBD2	NA	TRBV4-1	TRBJ2-2	CASSPGLAGAGELFF	TGCGCCAGCAGCCCCGGACTAGCGGGAGCCGGGGAGCTGTTTTTT
TRBD2	NA	TRBV7-6	TRBJ2-5	CASSLAWVAGGLETQYF	TGTGCCAGCAGCTTAGCCTGGGTAGCGGGAGGATTGGAGACCCAGTACTTC
NA	NA	TRBV27	TRBJ1-6	CASSLSTGPYNSPLHF	TGTGCCAGCAGTTTAAGTACAGGTCCCTATAATTCACCCCTCCACTTT
TRBD1	NA	TRBV5-4	TRBJ1-2	CASRLDRGLFGYTF	TGTGCCAGCAGATTGGACAGGGGGTTATTTGGCTACACCTTC
TRBD1	NA	TRBV4-2	TRBJ1-4	CASSPGTGGNEKLFF	TGTGCCAGCAGCCCGGGAACAGGGGGCAATGAAAAACTGTTTTTT
TRBD2	NA	TRBV4-2	TRBJ2-3	CASSTLTSGEVLTDTQYF	TGTGCCAGCAGCACATTGACTAGCGGAGAAGTCCTCACAGATACGCAGTATTTT
NA	once	TRBV9	TRBJ2-1	CASSGLANEQFF	TGTGCCAGCAGCGGATTAGCCAATGAGCAGTTCTTC
NA	NA	TRBV7-3	TRBJ1-2	CASSPKQVPGYGYTF	TGTGCCAGCAGCCCTAAACAGGTGCCAGGCTATGGCTACACCTTC
NA	NA	TRBV28	TRBJ2-7	CASSLAAEPTYEQYF	TGTGCCAGCAGTTTAGCGGCAGAACCTACCTACGAGCAGTACTTC
TRBD2	NA	TRBV3-1/TRBV3-2	TRBJ2-3	CASSHRDYHSTDTQYF	TGTGCCAGCAGCCACCGGGACTACCATAGCACAGATACGCAGTATTTT
TRBD1	NA	TRBV25-1	TRBJ2-7	CASSPGQGASYEQYF	TGTGCCAGCTCTCCGGGACAGGGGGCTTCCTACGAGCAGTACTTC
TRBD1	NA	TRBV4-1	TRBJ1-5	CASSLDRGLNQPQHF	TGCGCCAGCAGCCTCGACAGGGGACTCAATCAGCCCCAGCATTTT
NA	NA	TRBV28	TRBJ1-5	CASSFGHRYSNQPQHF	TGTGCCAGCAGTTTTGGACACCGATATAGCAATCAGCCCCAGCATTTT
TRBD1	NA	TRBV19	TRBJ1-1	CASSIGTARNTEAFF	TGTGCCAGTAGTATTGGGACAGCTCGGAACACTGAAGCTTTCTTT
TRBD2	once	TRBV7-3	TRBJ2-1	CASSITSGSFNEQFF	TGTGCCAGCAGCATCACTAGCGGGAGCTTCAATGAGCAGTTCTTC
TRBD2	NA	TRBV28	TRBJ2-1	CASRSGTSGYNEQFF	TGTGCCAGCAGATCCGGGACTAGCGGTTACAATGAGCAGTTCTTC
TRBD2	NA	TRBV12-5	TRBJ2-1	CASGLVGTSGPFYNEQFF	TGTGCTAGTGGTTTGGTAGGGACTAGCGGACCTTTCTACAATGAGCAGTTCTTC
TRBD1	NA	TRBV6-5	TRBJ2-7	CASSYPDRGAPYEQYF	TGTGCCAGCAGTTACCCGGACAGGGGCGCGCCCTACGAGCAGTACTTC
TRBD1	NA	TRBV11-3	TRBJ2-2	CASGQGTGELFF	TGTGCCAGCGGACAGGGCACCGGGGAGCTGTTTTTT
NA	NA	TRBV4-1	TRBJ1-1	CASSQVAEQGFTEAFF	TGCGCCAGCAGCCAAGTTGCCGAACAGGGTTTCACTGAAGCTTTCTTT
TRBD1	NA	TRBV11-3	TRBJ2-3	CASSLGTGALSDTQYF	TGTGCCAGCAGCTTAGGGACAGGTGCATTGTCAGATACGCAGTATTTT
NA	NA	TRBV21-1	TRBJ2-2	CASSKAGLAGNTGELFF	TGTGCCAGCAGCAAAGCAGGACTAGCGGGGAACACCGGGGAGCTGTTTTTT
TRBD1	NA	TRBV6-6	TRBJ1-5	CASSYQGVNQPQHF	TGTGCCAGCAGTTACCAGGGGGTCAATCAGCCCCAGCATTTT
TRBD2	NA	TRBV11-1	TRBJ2-3	CASSLIGTSGDTQYF	TGTGCCAGCAGCTTAATCGGGACTAGTGGAGATACGCAGTATTTT
NA	once	TRBV2	TRBJ1-6	CASRRGDSPLHF	TGTGCCAGCAGACGGGGTGATTCACCCCTCCACTTT
NA	NA	TRBV19	TRBJ2-7	CASSLGQRSTYEQYF	TGTGCCAGTAGTCTTGGACAGCGGAGTACCTACGAGCAGTACTTC
NA	NA	TRBV2	TRBJ2-7	CASSNRSLHEQYF	TGTGCCAGCAGTAACAGGAGTCTCCACGAGCAGTACTTC